Each of the 19 T cell receptor beta chains below was sequenced from the same sample in a study of T cell responses to AZD1222 COVID-19 vaccine. Produced via immunoSEQ multiplex PCR; TCRdb's table is partial and in-frame only. The table lists about 150,000 clones, approximately 91% of them singletons. The sample here was peripheral blood, taken 28 days after the second AZD1222 dose. The receptors originated from an adult who received the AZD1222 COVID-19 vaccine.

This chain links TRBV5-6 with TRBJ2-5; D could derive from TRBD1 or TRBD2 (5 bases each). The CDR3 is made up of 14 amino acids. Germline values: CDR1 SGHDT, CDR2 YYEEEE. Trimming shortened V by 1 base and J by 2 bases, and 9 bases separated the two germline ends. This chain's CDR3 is CASSLWGTQETQYF. Here the CDR3 DNA reads TGTGCCAGCAGCTTGTGGGGGACGCAAGAGACCCAGTACTTC.

The chain joins TRBV27 to TRBJ2-2; possibly TRBD2 for D (5 bases). Trimming pared 5 bases from V and 7 bases from J, leaving 11 bases between. Germline V CDR1 and CDR2: MNHEY, SMNVEV (reference sequence). The CDR3 has 13 residues. The CDR3 region has the DNA TGTGCCAGCAGTCTGACGGGGAGCGGGGAGCTGTTTTTT. Protein: CASSLTGSGELFF.

The CDR3, as DNA: TGTGCCAGCAGCTCCCCGTCGATAAGGGGGATTATTTACGAGCAGTACTTC. Protein product: CASSSPSIRGIIYEQYF. The V gene is TRBV7-2, the J gene TRBJ2-7, with D possibly TRBD1 on 6 matching bases. CDR3 length: 17 amino acids. Looked up from germline, CDR1 is SGHTA and CDR2 is FQGNSA. Trimming left V 4 bases short and J 4 bases short, with 23 bases between. The variable domain in full, with the rest retrieved from reference TRBV7-2 and TRBJ2-7, is GAGVSQSPSNKVTEKGKDVELRCDPISGHTALYWYRQSLGQGLEFLIYFQGNSAPDKSGLPSDRFSAERTGGSVSTLTIQRTQQEDSAVYLCASSSPSIRGIIYEQYFGPGTRLTVT.

This clone has just a few counts. The chain combines TRBV7-2 with TRBJ2-7; D uncertain. Germline V gene data show CDR1 as SGHTA and CDR2 as FQGNSA. V lost 2 bases and J lost 0, with 11 bases in between. CDR3 length equals 15 residues. CDR3 amino acids: CASSLRSEHSYEQYF. CDR3 nucleotides: TGTGCCAGCAGCTTAAGGTCAGAGCACTCCTACGAGCAGTACTTC.

CDR3 in DNA: TGTGCCAGCAGCATCCGGGGGGGCTCCTACAATGAGCAGTTCTTC. As protein: CASSIRGGSYNEQFF. The J gene is TRBJ2-1, the V gene TRBV9; 8 nucleotides line up with TRBD2. This CDR3 region has 15 residues. J lost 0 bases, V lost 4 bases, and 3 bases had no gene match. The germline V gene has CDR1 SGDLS and CDR2 YYNGEE.

This clone was counted a single time. V usage is TRBV28 and J usage is TRBJ2-7; 12 nucleotides agree with TRBD2. The CDR3 is made up of 15 amino acids. J was trimmed by 6 bases and V by 5 bases; bases with no gene match: 8. The V gene's germline CDR1 is MDHEN and CDR2 SYDVKM. The DNA of the CDR3 is TGTGCCAGCAGTCCTTTGACTAGCGGGAGTGGCGAGCAGTACTTC. It specifies CASSPLTSGSGEQYF.

This sequence joins TRBV2 and TRBJ2-7; D might be TRBD1 or TRBD2, each matching 6 bases. V lost 10 bases to trimming and J lost 2 bases, with 15 bases between them. The CDR3 consists of 13 residues. Germline V gene sequence: CDR1 SNHLY, CDR2 FYNNEI. In nucleotides, the CDR3 is TGTGCCATCCTCTTGGAGGGGGCCTACGAGCAGTACTTC. Protein product: CAILLEGAYEQYF.

This chain connects TRBV2 to TRBJ2-7; D unresolved. Germline V gene data show CDR1 as SNHLY and CDR2 as FYNNEI. V lost 8 bases to trimming and J lost 2 bases, with 13 bases between them. The CDR3 runs 13 residues. This chain's CDR3 is CASGPRVAYEQYF. CDR3 nucleotides: TGTGCCAGCGGCCCAAGGGTTGCCTACGAGCAGTACTTC.

The rearrangement joins TRBV6-5 to TRBJ2-3, with 9 nucleotides matching TRBD1. The CDR3 contains 13 residues. Trimming took 8 bases from V and 3 from J; bases not matched to a gene: 3. CDR1 and CDR2 from the germline V gene are MNHEY and SVGAGI. For the CDR3, the DNA is TGTGCCAGCGGGGACAGGGAAACAGATACGCAGTATTTT. Protein product: CASGDRETDTQYF.

The chain uses TRBV5-5 and TRBJ1-5; possibly TRBD1 for D (6 bases). The length of the CDR3 is 16 residues. Germline-derived CDR1 and CDR2 are SGHKS and YYEKEE (reference sequence). Trimming left V 0 bases short and J 2 bases short, with 12 bases between. CDR3 DNA: TGTGCCAGCAGCTTGGTTCCCAGGGGAGGCAATCAGCCCCAGCATTTT. Encoded protein: CASSLVPRGGNQPQHF.

The gene calls are TRBV5-4 and TRBJ2-7; D is unresolved. Germline CDR1 and CDR2: SGHNT and YYREEE (reference sequence). V was pared by 0 bases and J by 3 bases, with 7 bases between. This CDR3 has 13 residues. This CDR3 is CASSLEGFYEQYF. CDR3 coding DNA: TGTGCCAGCAGCTTGGAAGGGTTCTACGAGCAGTACTTC.

The chain recombines TRBV6-4 with TRBJ2-2; D ambiguous. This CDR3 is built from 14 residues. V was shortened by 3 bases and J by 4 bases, with 9 bases between the two germline ends. In germline, CDR1 is MRHNA, CDR2 SNTAGT. This CDR3 is CASSDQESTGELFF. The CDR3 coding sequence is TGTGCCAGCAGTGATCAGGAGTCCACCGGGGAGCTGTTTTTT.

This chain links TRBV7-3 with TRBJ2-5; perhaps TRBD2 as D (5 bases). The germline V gene encodes CDR1 SGHTA and CDR2 FQGTGA. The CDR3 is 14 residues long. V was pared by 5 bases and J by 1 base, with 11 bases between. The CDR3 bases are TGTGCCAGCAGCCCGAGCGGACTCCAAGAGACCCAGTACTTC. This codes for CASSPSGLQETQYF. The full variable domain, rest sourced from reference TRBV7-3 and TRBJ2-5, is GAGVSQTPSNKVTEKGKYVELRCDPISGHTALYWYRQSLGQGPEFLIYFQGTGAADDSGLPNDRFFAVRPEGSVSTLKIQRTERGDSAVYLCASSPSGLQETQYFGPGTRLLVL.

This chain uses TRBV15 with TRBJ1-1; no clear D gene. The CDR3 has 16 residues. The V and J ends lost 2 bases and 5 bases respectively, with 18 bases between them. The germline V gene has CDR1 LNHNV and CDR2 YYDKDF (reference sequence). CDR3: CATSRPTGLDYTEAFF. In nucleotides, the CDR3 is TGTGCCACCAGCAGACCTACGGGTCTTGATTATACTGAAGCTTTCTTT.

This clone was detected once. This chain joins TRBV7-2 and TRBJ1-2; D remains unclear. The germline gives CDR1 SGHTA, CDR2 FQGNSA. The CDR3 sequence is 10 residues long. V gave up 10 bases and J gave up 3 bases, with 6 bases separating them. CDR3 residues: CATVDYGYTF. The DNA of the CDR3 is TGTGCCACGGTAGACTATGGCTACACCTTC.

This clone was seen more than once but under ten times. The chain is built from TRBV18 and TRBJ2-5; D assignment may be TRBD1 or TRBD2 (5 bases each). The CDR3 sequence is 16 residues long. Germline CDR1 and CDR2: KGHSH and LQKENI. V was shortened by 5 bases and J by 3 bases, with 19 bases between the two germline ends. The CDR3 here is CASSATGQEGEETQYF. The DNA of the CDR3 is TGTGCCAGCTCAGCAACAGGTCAAGAGGGTGAAGAGACCCAGTACTTC.

The V call is TRBV5-8, the J call TRBJ2-3; D possibly matches TRBD1 or TRBD2 (5 bases each). CDR1 and CDR2 (germline): SGHTS, YDEGEE. V was cut by 1 base and J by 0 bases, with 9 bases left in between. The CDR3 runs to 15 residues. CDR3 sequence reads: CASSLWGSSTDTQYF. The CDR3 nucleotides are TGTGCCAGCAGCTTGTGGGGGTCTAGCACAGATACGCAGTATTTT. Filled out from reference TRBV5-8 and TRBJ2-3, the complete variable domain reads EAGVTQSPTHLIKTRGQQATLRCSPISGHTSVYWYQQALGLGLQFLLWYDEGEERNRGNFPPRFSGRQFPNYSSELNVNALELEDSALYLCASSLWGSSTDTQYFGPGTRLTVL.

This clone was found many times. The chain carries TRBV6-5 and TRBJ1-2; possible D gene TRBD1, 6 bases. The CDR3 loop spans 13 amino acids. Germline-derived CDR1 and CDR2 are MNHEY and SVGAGI. Trimming pared 4 bases from V and 6 bases from J, leaving 12 bases between. The CDR3: CASSLGHLDGYTF. The CDR3 DNA reads TGTGCCAGCAGTTTGGGACATCTCGATGGCTACACCTTC.

The chain couples TRBV5-1 to TRBJ2-3; D might be TRBD2 (5 bases). V was shortened by 4 bases and J by 3 bases, with 18 bases between the two germline ends. The CDR3 runs to 16 residues. The germline V gene encodes CDR1 SGHRS and CDR2 YFSETQ. CDR3 DNA sequence: TGCGCCAGCAGCGTCGGGGAAAGGGTTTCGACAGATACGCAGTATTTT. Translating it yields CASSVGERVSTDTQYF.